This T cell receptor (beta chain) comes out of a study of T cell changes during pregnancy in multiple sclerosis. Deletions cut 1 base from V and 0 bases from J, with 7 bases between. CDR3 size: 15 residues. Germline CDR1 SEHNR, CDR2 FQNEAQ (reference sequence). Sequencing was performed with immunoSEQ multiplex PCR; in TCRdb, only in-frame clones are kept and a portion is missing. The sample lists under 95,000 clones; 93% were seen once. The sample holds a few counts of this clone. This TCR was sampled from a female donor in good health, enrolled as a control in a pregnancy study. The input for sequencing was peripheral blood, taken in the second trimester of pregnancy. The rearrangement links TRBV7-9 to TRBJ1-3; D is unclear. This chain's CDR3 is CASSLGGDSGNTIYF. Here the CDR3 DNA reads TGTGCCAGCAGCTTAGGGGGAGACTCTGGAAACACCATATATTTT.